This T cell receptor beta chain was documented in a study of early T cells in non-severe SARS-CoV-2 infection. In the study overall: Sequencing input comprised bulk RNA from unsorted whole blood; chain pairing was not available.

In the library, individual cDNA molecules carried attached unique molecular identifiers. TCRdb analysed the 5' RACE reads with MiXCR anew, one entry per CDR3 protein. This sample has tens of thousands of distinct CDR3 sequences; around 12% occur once, and the top ten carry 1.3% to 1.5%. Trimming left V 4 bases short and J 0 bases short, with 11 bases between. This CDR3 contains 15 residues. The V gene's germline CDR1 is LNHDA and CDR2 SQIVND (reference sequence). The sequencing used whole blood, collected at baseline. The source is an adult who was a healthcare worker with PCR-confirmed SARS-CoV-2 infection or an uninfected control (not recorded which). V usage is TRBV19 and J usage is TRBJ2-3; D gene unclear. For the CDR3, the DNA is TGTGCCAGTAGTACCCGAAAGGGAAGCACAGATACGCAGTATTTT. It specifies CASSTRKGSTDTQYF. The full variable domain, rest sourced from reference TRBV19 and TRBJ2-3, is DGGITQSPKYLFRKEGQNVTLSCEQNLNHDAMYWYRQDPGQGLRLIYYSQIVNDFQKGDIAEGYSVSREKKESFPLTVTSAQKNPTAFYLCASSTRKGSTDTQYFGPGTRLTVL.